This T cell receptor beta chain was recovered during a study of blood T cell repertoires in COVID-19. Original processing methods: Using reference gene primer amplification, nucleated cell counts were estimated. Method: immunoSEQ multiplex PCR; TCRdb's copy keeps in-frame clones and lacks some. Clone size and V and J calls were adopted from that table, with D and trimming inferred from the DNA. The sample has approximately 46,000 clones, around 88% seen once. CDR3 length equals 13 residues. Germline V gives CDR1 SGHVS, CDR2 FNYEAQ. J gave up 6 bases and V 4 bases, and 2 bases lay outside the gene matches.

The J gene is TRBJ2-7, the V gene TRBV7-6, with 11 bases aligning to TRBD2. Material for sequencing was peripheral blood. The TCR comes from a human donor in a cohort sampled during active COVID-19. The DNA for the CDR3 is TGTGCCAGCAGCTATCTAGCGGGGGGCGAGCAGTACTTC. The encoded protein is CASSYLAGGEQYF.